The 20 T cell receptor beta chains below come from one sample, sequenced in a study of cytomegalovirus exposure and HLA in healthy donors. The repertoire was sequenced with immunoSEQ multiplex PCR; TCRdb's copy has only in-frame clones and lacks some. The data contain 110,000 or so clones, approximately 85% of them seen just once; the ten biggest clones take up roughly 5.3%. The sequencing sample was made of PBMCs. These receptors originate from a man between 18 and 29 years old in good health and CMV-seronegative.

The chain combines TRBV5-1 with TRBJ1-4, with D unclear. CDR3 size: 15 residues. V lost 4 bases, J lost 5 bases, and 15 bases lay in between. CDR1 SGHRS and CDR2 YFSETQ come from the germline V gene. The CDR3 coding sequence is TGCGCCAGCAGCCTGACCCCGGGGTTAAATGAAAAACTGTTTTTT. Amino acids: CASSLTPGLNEKLFF. Variable domain in full (rest from reference TRBV5-1 and TRBJ1-4): KAGVTQTPRYLIKTRGQQVTLSCSPISGHRSVSWYQQTPGQGLQFLFEYFSETQRNKGNFPGRFSGRQFSNSRSEMNVSTLELGDSALYLCASSLTPGLNEKLFFGSGTQLSVL.

The chain employs TRBV27 and TRBJ2-7; 9 bases line up with TRBD2. CDR1 and CDR2 (germline): MNHEY, SMNVEV (reference sequence). The CDR3 spans 13 residues. V lost 6 bases, J lost 1 base, and 1 base stayed unmatched. CDR3 coding DNA: TGTGCCAGCAGGACTAGCGGATCCTACGAGCAGTACTTC. Its translation is CASRTSGSYEQYF.

The rearrangement links TRBV27 to TRBJ1-3, with D possibly being TRBD1 (5 bases). The CDR3 extends over 17 amino acids. Germline V gene data show CDR1 as MNHEY and CDR2 as SMNVEV (reference sequence). Trimming shortened V by 6 bases and J by 0 bases, and 18 bases separated the two germline ends. In DNA form, the CDR3 reads TGTGCCAGCAGGATGGGGGGAATTTCTGACTCTGGAAACACCATATATTTT. Residues: CASRMGGISDSGNTIYF.

The chain links TRBV7-8 to TRBJ2-7; 7 bases align to TRBD1. The CDR3 contains 12 residues. CDR1 is SGHVS and CDR2 is FQNEAQ in the germline V gene. V shed 8 bases and J 6 bases; nucleotides not matched to a gene: 7. The CDR3 region has the DNA TGTGCCAGCCAGAGGGACAGCACCGAGCAGTACTTC. This codes for CASQRDSTEQYF. Using reference TRBV7-8 and TRBJ2-7 for the parts outside the CDR3, the full variable domain is GAGVSQSPRYKVAKRGQDVALRCDPISGHVSLFWYQQALGQGPEFLTYFQNEAQLDKSGLPSDRFFAERPEGSVSTLKIQRTQQEDSAVYLCASQRDSTEQYFGPGTRLTVT.

The table lists this clone with a count of one. This sequence joins TRBV6-1 and TRBJ2-5; 12 bases line up with TRBD2. The germline gives CDR1 MNHNS, CDR2 SASEGT. V lost 3 bases to trimming and J lost 5 bases; unmatched junction nucleotides: 7. The length of the CDR3 is 16 residues. CDR3 region: CASSEASGGVRETQYF. CDR3 bases: TGTGCCAGCAGTGAGGCTAGCGGGGGGGTAAGGGAGACCCAGTACTTC.

This clone was picked up a small number of times. The chain carries TRBV13 and TRBJ1-4; 7 bases are a match to TRBD1. The CDR3 spans 13 residues. Germline values: CDR1 PRHDT, CDR2 FYEKMQ (reference sequence). V shed 9 bases, J shed 3 bases, and the junction held 4 bases outside the gene matches. The CDR3, as DNA: TGTGCCAGTAGACAGGGCCCTAATGAAAAACTGTTTTTT. The encoded protein is CASRQGPNEKLFF.

The genes are TRBV7-8 and TRBJ1-1; unclear D gene. The CDR3 covers 15 residues. Germline values: CDR1 SGHVS, CDR2 FQNEAQ. V was cut by 0 bases and J by 4 bases, with 12 bases left in between. The CDR3 DNA follows: TGTGCCAGCAGCTTAGCGTCGAGTCTTAGCACTGAAGCTTTCTTT. Its protein is CASSLASSLSTEAFF. Combining the CDR3 with reference TRBV7-8 and TRBJ1-1 gives the whole variable domain GAGVSQSPRYKVAKRGQDVALRCDPISGHVSLFWYQQALGQGPEFLTYFQNEAQLDKSGLPSDRFFAERPEGSVSTLKIQRTQQEDSAVYLCASSLASSLSTEAFFGQGTRLTVV.

The rearrangement uses TRBV6-1 and TRBJ1-4; the match to TRBD1 covers 11 bases. The CDR3 is 15 residues long. Germline CDR1 and CDR2: MNHNS and SASEGT. The J segment lost 7 bases and the V segment lost 1 base, leaving 2 bases of the junction unmatched. The CDR3 coding sequence is TGTGCCAGCAGTGAAGGGACAGGGGGCAGTGAAAAACTGTTTTTT. This sequence encodes CASSEGTGGSEKLFF.

The chain joins TRBV4-1 to TRBJ2-1, with D possibly being TRBD1 (5 bases). The CDR3 sequence is 12 residues long. The V end lost 4 bases, the J end lost 6 bases, and 7 bases lay between the germline ends. From germline, CDR1 is MGHRA and CDR2 YSYEKL. The CDR3 reads CASSPGINEQFF. Here the CDR3 DNA reads TGCGCCAGCAGCCCAGGGATCAATGAGCAGTTCTTC.

The V and J genes are TRBV5-4 and TRBJ2-7; 9 bases match TRBD1. After removal of 3 bases from V and 2 bases from J, the junction contained 3 bases not matched to a gene. The CDR3 is 14 amino acids. Germline CDR1 is SGHNT and CDR2 is YYREEE (reference sequence). The CDR3 nucleotides read TGTGCCAGCAGCTCGGACAGGGGAACCTACGAGCAGTACTTC. Residues: CASSSDRGTYEQYF.

The chain employs TRBV18 and TRBJ2-7, with a weak D call TRBD1 (5 bases). The CDR3 runs 15 residues. V lost 2 bases, J lost 2 bases, and 13 bases lay in between. Germline-derived CDR1 and CDR2 are KGHSH and LQKENI. CDR3 loop: CASSPSLGRAYEQYF. The CDR3 DNA follows: TGTGCCAGCTCACCAAGTCTCGGCAGGGCCTACGAGCAGTACTTC.

V usage is TRBV30 and J usage is TRBJ1-5, with TRBD1 identical over 8 bases. J was trimmed by 9 bases and V by 2 bases; bases with no gene match: 9. Germline CDR1 reads GTSNPN; CDR2 reads SVGIG (reference sequence). The CDR3 is 14 amino acids. CDR3 sequence reads: CAWSSGTGISPQHF. The CDR3 DNA is TGTGCCTGGAGTTCCGGGACAGGAATTTCGCCCCAGCATTTT.

This rearrangement joins TRBV6-1 to TRBJ1-2; D is possibly TRBD1 (5 bases). The germline V gene encodes CDR1 MNHNS and CDR2 SASEGT. This CDR3 region has 11 residues. Trimming left V 3 bases short and J 7 bases short, with 6 bases between. CDR3 nucleotides: TGTGCCAGCAGTGACGGGGGTGGCTACACCTTC. It specifies CASSDGGGYTF.

This clone has only one observation. The chain joins TRBV6-6 to TRBJ1-5; the D gene is possibly TRBD1 (6 bases). The germline gives CDR1 MNHNY, CDR2 SVGAGI (reference sequence). This CDR3 has 14 amino acids. The V gene lost 5 bases and the J gene lost 2 bases, with 10 bases spanning the gap. The CDR3 nucleotides read TGTGCCAGCAGTCTGACAGGAGGCAATCAGCCCCAGCATTTT. This sequence encodes CASSLTGGNQPQHF.

This rearrangement joins TRBV6-5 to TRBJ2-7; 10 bases fit TRBD1. CDR1 is MNHEY, CDR2 SVGAGI, per germline. After removal of 5 bases from V and 6 bases from J, the junction contained 7 bases not matched to a gene. The CDR3 totals 14 residues. The CDR3: CASSARDRGSEQYF. For the CDR3, the DNA is TGTGCCAGCAGTGCCCGGGACAGGGGTTCCGAGCAGTACTTC.

CDR3 nucleotides: TGTGCCAGCAGCTTAGAAGTCGGAGCGGCCTACAATGAGCAGTTCTTC. Amino acid sequence: CASSLEVGAAYNEQFF. The chain recombines TRBV11-2 with TRBJ2-1; the D gene is possibly TRBD2 (5 bases). V was pared by 0 bases and J by 2 bases, with 11 bases between. Germline V lookup: CDR1 SGHAT, CDR2 FQNNGV. The CDR3 runs to 16 residues.

The gene calls are TRBV2 and TRBJ2-5; TRBD1 is a possible D gene (6 bases). CDR1 is SNHLY, CDR2 FYNNEI, per germline. The germline V and J ends were trimmed by 4 bases and 2 bases, with 14 bases remaining between them. The CDR3 covers 15 residues. The CDR3: CASSGLGTQQETQYF. The CDR3 bases are TGTGCCAGCAGTGGGTTAGGGACACAACAAGAGACCCAGTACTTC.

The chain combines TRBV14 with TRBJ1-1; 7 nucleotides line up with TRBD1. The germline CDR1 and CDR2 sequences are SGHDN and FVKESK. V shed 4 bases and J 0 bases; nucleotides not matched to a gene: 5. The CDR3 consists of 15 residues. CDR3 in amino acids: CASSLGQLMNTEAFF. DNA for the CDR3: TGTGCCAGCAGCCTGGGACAGCTGATGAACACTGAAGCTTTCTTT.

This rearrangement joins TRBV19 to TRBJ2-1; the match to TRBD2 covers 7 bases. Trimming cost V 3 bases and J 10 bases; bases outside gene matches: 12. The CDR3 extends over 15 amino acids. Germline loops: CDR1 LNHDA, CDR2 SQIVND (reference sequence). The CDR3 DNA reads TGTGCCAGTAGTATCCGGGACTACGCCACCGACGAGCAGTTCTTC. This codes for CASSIRDYATDEQFF.

The gene calls are TRBV19 and TRBJ2-1; 16 positions agree with TRBD2. Germline loops: CDR1 LNHDA, CDR2 SQIVND (reference sequence). V lost 9 bases, J lost 4 bases, and 6 bases stayed unmatched. There are 16 residues in the CDR3. CDR3 bases: TGTGCCAGCGCTGGGACTAGCGGGAGGGCTTACAATGAGCAGTTCTTC. It encodes CASAGTSGRAYNEQFF.